This T cell receptor (beta chain) was found in a study of T cells after yellow fever vaccination. Study-wide context: Fractions of low cell number were prepared using SMART-Seq v4 Ultra Low Input. Study results and caveats: Post-booster reappearance was seen for most primary-vaccination clones (roughly 96% CD4, around 90% CD8).

In the case of this clonotype: The antigen remains undetermined.

They built TCR cDNA with 5'RACE template switching, a step that put in a universal primer site and UMIs. In TCRdb, the 5' RACE reads were re-called with MiXCR into one record per CDR3 protein. The sample includes 250,000 to 350,000 distinct CDR3 sequences, 8.5% to 10% seen only once; the top ten take 3% to 4%. Germline-derived CDR1 and CDR2 are SGHRS and YFSETQ. The CDR3 totals 17 residues. The V segment lost 2 bases and the J segment 3 bases; nucleotides outside the gene matches: 5. This sample comprised CD4+ T cells sorted from PBMCs, obtained 5 days after the yellow fever booster vaccination. The chain employs TRBV5-1 and TRBJ1-4; 12 positions agree with TRBD1. The clonotype was recovered from a man younger than 30 who received the YFV17D yellow fever vaccine. The CDR3: CASSFGTGGRSNEKLFF. Here the CDR3 DNA reads TGCGCCAGCAGCTTCGGGACAGGGGGCCGGTCTAATGAAAAACTGTTTTTT.